This TCR beta chain came from a study of brain metastases from non-small cell lung cancer. General observations from the study: Brain metastases had lower T-cell infiltration than primary tumors. Expanded T-cell clones appeared in 60% to 80% of brain metastases over primaries.

Germline assignment: CDR1 SNHLY and CDR2 FYNNEI. The V and J ends lost 6 bases and 6 bases respectively, with 8 bases between them. This CDR3 comprises 12 residues. As regards this clone: The antigen is undetermined. Additional DNA sequences in this sample encode the identical CDR3.

Generated by immunoSEQ multiplex PCR, the TCRdb table keeps only in-frame clones and is missing some. The table shows approximately 1,200 clones, with around 85% occurring only once. The J gene is TRBJ2-2, the V gene TRBV2, with a tentative D call TRBD1 (5 bases). This clonotype was obtained from a donor at least 40 years old with non-small cell lung cancer. Input material: tissue from a brain metastasis. CDR3 in DNA: TGTGCCAGCAGCGGACAAGCCGGGGAGCTGTTTTTT. The encoded protein is CASSGQAGELFF.